Following are 24 T cell receptor beta chains from one sample sequenced in a study of T cells in tuberculosis. Stated time point: new active TB diagnosis, blood taken before or within 7 days of starting treatment. The table came from immunoSEQ multiplex PCR; TCRdb's copy has only in-frame clones and leaves some out. The sample contains about 35,000 clones, 87% of which appear only once. The source was PBMCs, collected at tuberculosis diagnosis. The receptors were gathered from an adult with tuberculosis.

V gene TRBV29-1 combines with J gene TRBJ1-3, with TRBD1 as a possible D gene (5 bases). CDR3 length equals 10 residues. CDR1 and CDR2 from the germline V gene are SQVTM and ANQGSEA. Trimming pared 6 bases from V and 14 bases from J, leaving 14 bases between. The CDR3 sequence: CSVGGTVLYF. The CDR3, as DNA: TGCAGCGTGGGAGGGACGGTCCTATATTTT.

The rearrangement links TRBV19 to TRBJ2-5; tentatively, D is TRBD1 (6 bases). CDR3 size: 14 residues. Trimming removed 5 bases at V and 5 bases at J, with 15 bases between. CDR1 is LNHDA, CDR2 SQIVND, per germline (reference sequence). The CDR3 DNA is TGTGCCAGTAGTTCAAACAGGGTTGGGGAGACCCAGTACTTC. Translated: CASSSNRVGETQYF.

The V call is TRBV7-9, the J call TRBJ2-3; TRBD2 matches 11 bases. Germline V gene data show CDR1 as SEHNR and CDR2 as FQNEAQ (reference sequence). The CDR3 runs to 18 residues. V lost 1 base and J lost 2; bases outside the gene matches: 8. The CDR3 DNA sequence: TGTGCCAGCAGCTTAGGACGACTAGCGGGGAGAGACACAGATACGCAGTATTTT. It specifies CASSLGRLAGRDTDTQYF.

The J gene is TRBJ2-7, the V gene TRBV28; D may be TRBD2 (6 bases). The CDR3 runs to 14 residues. Trimming took 6 bases from V and 1 from J, leaving 13 bases between them. Germline V CDR1 and CDR2: MDHEN, SYDVKM. DNA for the CDR3: TGTGCCAGCAGGGCTGGGGGGTCTTCCTACGAGCAGTACTTC. It yields the protein CASRAGGSSYEQYF.

The rearrangement joins TRBV6-5 to TRBJ2-7; no definite D call. With 0 bases removed from V and 0 bases from J, the gap between germline ends came to 9 bases. Germline V gives CDR1 MNHEY, CDR2 SVGAGI. The CDR3 spans 15 residues. The CDR3 DNA reads TGTGCCAGCAGTTACTCGAGAGCGAGCTCCTACGAGCAGTACTTC. Its translation: CASSYSRASSYEQYF.

The CDR3 spells CASSLAQASGPTDTQYF. In DNA form, the CDR3 reads TGTGCCAGCAGCTTAGCGCAAGCTAGCGGACCCACAGATACGCAGTATTTT. The V call is TRBV7-2, the J call TRBJ2-3, with 7 bases matching TRBD2. This CDR3 is built from 17 residues. The V gene end was trimmed by 0 bases and the J gene end by 2 bases; junction bases not matched to a gene: 8. Per germline, CDR1 SGHTA and CDR2 FQGNSA.

The chain has TRBV7-2 and TRBJ2-7; perhaps TRBD1 as D (6 bases). The CDR3 is 12 residues long. The germline V gene encodes CDR1 SGHTA and CDR2 FQGNSA. V lost 5 bases and J lost 3, with 8 bases in between. CDR3 amino acids: CASSQDSYEQYF. CDR3 DNA sequence: TGTGCCAGCAGCCAGGACAGCTACGAGCAGTACTTC. Complete variable domain (other parts from reference TRBV7-2 and TRBJ2-7): GAGVSQSPSNKVTEKGKDVELRCDPISGHTALYWYRQSLGQGLEFLIYFQGNSAPDKSGLPSDRFSAERTGGSVSTLTIQRTQQEDSAVYLCASSQDSYEQYFGPGTRLTVT.

The J gene is TRBJ2-5, the V gene TRBV5-6; 10 bases are a match to TRBD1. Germline assignment: CDR1 SGHDT and CDR2 YYEEEE. The ends lost 1 base at V and 4 bases at J; junction bases unmatched: 7. The CDR3 is 16 amino acids. Written as DNA, the CDR3 is TGTGCCAGCAGCTTGTGGGACAGGGGTCAGGGAGAGACCCAGTACTTC. This sequence encodes CASSLWDRGQGETQYF.

This chain links TRBV30 with TRBJ2-2; 9 bases fit TRBD2. CDR1 and CDR2 (germline): GTSNPN, SVGIG (reference sequence). The V and J ends lost 0 bases and 7 bases, in that order; junction bases with no gene match: 6. The CDR3 consists of 15 residues. The CDR3 spells CAWSVQSGGFGELFF. The CDR3 bases are TGTGCCTGGAGTGTACAGAGCGGGGGGTTCGGGGAGCTGTTTTTT.

This chain joins TRBV29-1 and TRBJ2-3; D is uncertain. CDR1 is SQVTM and CDR2 is ANQGSEA in the germline V gene. V was pared by 1 base and J by 2 bases, with 16 bases between. This CDR3 has 16 amino acids. Here the CDR3 reads CSVEGERRVNTDTQYF. The CDR3 nucleotides are TGCAGCGTTGAAGGAGAGCGACGCGTTAACACAGATACGCAGTATTTT.

V usage is TRBV28 and J usage is TRBJ1-2; D gene ambiguous. Trimming took off 6 bases at V and 4 bases at J, with 9 bases between the two ends. Germline V gives CDR1 MDHEN, CDR2 SYDVKM. CDR3 length: 12 residues. The DNA of the CDR3 is TGTGCCAGCAGCACTGACATCTATGGCTACACCTTC. Its protein product is CASSTDIYGYTF.

This clone occurred once. In DNA, the CDR3 is TGTGCCAGCAGCACCCTCGTAGGAGGGCAGGGCTACACCTTC. Protein product: CASSTLVGGQGYTF. This chain joins TRBV6-1 and TRBJ1-2, with D unclear. V was pared by 6 bases and J by 8 bases, with 19 bases between. Germline CDR1 is MNHNS and CDR2 is SASEGT. The CDR3 consists of 14 residues.

The rearrangement links TRBV5-4 to TRBJ2-5, with 9 bases matching TRBD1. Germline assignment: CDR1 SGHNT and CDR2 YYREEE (reference sequence). V shed 4 bases and J 3 bases; nucleotides not matched to a gene: 4. The CDR3 has 14 amino acids. The DNA of the CDR3 is TGTGCCAGCAGCCTAGGGACAGGGAAAGAGACCCAGTACTTC. Protein product: CASSLGTGKETQYF.

The V gene is TRBV10-3, the J gene TRBJ2-5, with 8 nucleotides matching TRBD1. The CDR3 is 15 residues long. Germline CDR1 reads ENHRY; CDR2 reads SYGVKD. J was trimmed by 4 bases and V by 0 bases; bases with no gene match: 4. The CDR3 region is CAISESDRVGETQYF. CDR3 bases: TGTGCCATCAGTGAGTCGGACAGGGTGGGAGAGACCCAGTACTTC.

Only one count was recorded for this clone. The chain joins TRBV5-8 to TRBJ2-4, with a weak D call TRBD2 (6 bases). The V end was cut by 5 bases, the J end by 7 bases, with 16 bases between. The CDR3 spans 14 residues. The germline V gene encodes CDR1 SGHTS and CDR2 YDEGEE. DNA for the CDR3: TGTGCCAGCAGTTTCAGTGGGGGGTTGAACATTCAGTACTTC. Protein product: CASSFSGGLNIQYF.

This rearrangement joins TRBV5-4 to TRBJ2-1; TRBD1 aligns across 8 bases. Germline V lookup: CDR1 SGHNT, CDR2 YYREEE (reference sequence). The junction had 3 bases not matched to a gene; V was cut back by 4 bases and J by 6 bases. This CDR3 comprises 13 residues. Here the CDR3 reads CASSPGQVNEQFF. The CDR3 bases are TGTGCCAGCAGCCCGGGACAGGTCAATGAGCAGTTCTTC. The full variable domain, completed using reference TRBV5-4 and TRBJ2-1, is ETGVTQSPTHLIKTRGQQVTLRCSSQSGHNTVSWYQQALGQGPQFIFQYYREEENGRGNFPPRFSGLQFPNYSSELNVNALELDDSALYLCASSPGQVNEQFFGPGTRLTVL.

The chain employs TRBV15 and TRBJ2-5, with 7 bases identical to TRBD2. Trimming removed 1 base from V and 2 bases from J; junction bases left unmatched: 16. The germline gives CDR1 LNHNV, CDR2 YYDKDF (reference sequence). CDR3 length: 19 residues. The CDR3 DNA reads TGTGCCACCAGCAGAGTAATACCCCCTGAGGAGCGGGGACAAGAGACCCAGTACTTC. It specifies CATSRVIPPEERGQETQYF.

The rearrangement joins TRBV6-4 to TRBJ2-5; a weak D match, TRBD2 (6 bases). The CDR3 is 17 residues long. Trimming took off 5 bases at V and 2 bases at J, with 21 bases between the two ends. Per the germline V gene, CDR1 is MRHNA and CDR2 is SNTAGT. CDR3 in DNA: TGTGCCAGCAGTTGTTCTATTTCGAGGGACTTACAAGAGACCCAGTACTTC. Translation: CASSCSISRDLQETQYF.

Notes on this clone: At one of its ends the junction is not consistent with the germline gene, which may arise from a read error. This chain connects TRBV7-7 to TRBJ2-1; TRBD1 is a possible D gene (6 bases). The germline V gene has CDR1 SSHAT and CDR2 FNYEAQ (reference sequence). This CDR3 has 21 residues. CDR3 coding DNA: TGTGCTAGCAGCTTAGTGCCCGACAGGTCATCTCACGCAAGCTCCTACAATGAGCAGTTCTTC. This translates into CASSLVPDRSSHASSYNEQFF. Drawing the rest from reference TRBV7-7 and TRBJ2-1, the complete variable domain is GAGVSQSPRYKVTKRGQDVTLRCDPISSHATLYWYQQALGQGPEFLTYFNYEAQPDKSGLPSDRFSAERPEGSISTLTIQRTEQRDSAMYRCASSLVPDRSSHASSYNEQFFGPGTRLTVL.

The gene calls are TRBV27 and TRBJ2-7, with TRBD2 as a possible D gene (5 bases). V was clipped by 5 bases and J by 3 bases, with 11 bases between them. Germline CDR1 MNHEY, CDR2 SMNVEV (reference sequence). This CDR3 spans 13 amino acids. CDR3 coding DNA: TGTGCCAGCAGTGCGGGCCCATACTACGAGCAGTACTTC. It is translated as CASSAGPYYEQYF.

The chain is built from TRBV4-1 and TRBJ1-2, with a weak D call TRBD1 (6 bases). The CDR3 runs to 14 residues. CDR1 and CDR2 from the germline V gene are MGHRA and YSYEKL. Trimming shortened V by 1 base and J by 8 bases, and 14 bases separated the two germline ends. The CDR3 sequence is CASSQGAGVQGYTF. The CDR3 bases are TGCGCCAGCAGCCAAGGGGCAGGGGTTCAGGGCTACACCTTC.

The chain is built from TRBV4-2 and TRBJ1-1, with a tentative D call TRBD1 (5 bases). The CDR3 length is 12 residues. The germline V gene encodes CDR1 LGHNA and CDR2 YNFKEQ. V was clipped by 1 base and J by 8 bases, with 8 bases between them. CDR3 residues: CASSQVRGEAFF. As DNA, the CDR3 is TGTGCCAGCAGCCAAGTAAGGGGCGAAGCTTTCTTT.

The chain joins TRBV5-4 to TRBJ1-2; D is perhaps TRBD1 (5 bases). The CDR3 extends over 15 amino acids. Trimming removed 4 bases from V and 2 bases from J, with 15 bases in between. CDR1 and CDR2 from the germline V gene are SGHNT and YYREEE (reference sequence). CDR3: CASSAMQGSNYGYTF. The CDR3 DNA reads TGTGCCAGCAGCGCGATGCAGGGATCCAACTATGGCTACACCTTC.

V usage is TRBV13 and J usage is TRBJ2-1, with 11 bases lining up with TRBD2. Germline values: CDR1 PRHDT, CDR2 FYEKMQ (reference sequence). Losses at the gene ends were 0 bases for V and 9 bases for J; bases not matched to a gene: 10. This CDR3 region has 17 residues. The CDR3 protein is CASSLGRLAGISGEQFF. CDR3 coding DNA: TGTGCCAGCAGCTTAGGCCGACTAGCGGGAATATCAGGTGAGCAGTTCTTC.